This TCR beta chain was identified in a study of T cells in tumors after PD-1 blockade. Across the whole study: Either cemiplimab 350 mg every 2 weeks or pembrolizumab 200 mg every 3 weeks was given. Daily vismodegib 150 mg continued in a subset of anti-PD-1-treated patients.

Template: tumor biopsy or peripheral blood genomic DNA, roughly 600-6,004 ng per sample. This CDR3 is 16 amino acids long. V was cut by 0 bases and J by 4 bases, with 15 bases left in between. Germline V CDR1 and CDR2: LGHNA, YNFKEQ. Produced via immunoSEQ multiplex PCR; TCRdb's table is partial and in-frame only. The repertoire holds around 13,000 clones, with roughly 80% as singletons. The chain links TRBV4-2 to TRBJ2-5, with a tentative D call TRBD2 (7 bases). The sample was PBMCs, taken after anti-PD-1 treatment. The clonotype comes from a human donor with basal cell carcinoma. In DNA form, the CDR3 reads TGTGCCAGCAGCCAAGAGGGGGGGGCCTCCAGAGAGACCCAGTACTTC. The encoded protein is CASSQEGGASRETQYF.